This TCR beta chain was sequenced during a study of T cells in Graves' hyperthyroidism and ophthalmopathy. Study-level background: The authors collected peripheral blood at initial diagnosis, before any treatment.

Amplification yielded TCR beta CDR3 regions, with RNA transcripts as the source. The HTBI primer set served for first-round RT-PCR of the TCR CDR3. TCRdb itself ran the multiplex PCR reads through MiXCR, one entry per CDR3 protein. The profile shows about 250,000 distinct CDR3 sequences, over 20% of them singletons. With respect to this clonotype: A clone one base away is much larger, so this may be a read error.

Germline lookup yields CDR1 MDHEN and CDR2 SYDVKM. The CDR3 extends over 12 amino acids. The V and J genes are TRBV28 and TRBJ2-5; possible D gene TRBD1, 5 bases. Sample: blood. The origin of this receptor is a man aged 25-45 years with Graves' ophthalmopathy. The CDR3 coding sequence is TGTACCAGTCACTTGGCAGGGGAGACCCAGTACTTC. It translates to CTSHLAGETQYF. Using reference TRBV28 and TRBJ2-5 for the parts outside the CDR3, the full variable domain is DVKVTQSSRYLVKRTGEKVFLECVQDMDHENMFWYRQDPGLGLRLIYFSYDVKMKEKGDIPEGYSVSREKKERFSLILESASTNQTSMYLCTSHLAGETQYFGPGTRLLVL.